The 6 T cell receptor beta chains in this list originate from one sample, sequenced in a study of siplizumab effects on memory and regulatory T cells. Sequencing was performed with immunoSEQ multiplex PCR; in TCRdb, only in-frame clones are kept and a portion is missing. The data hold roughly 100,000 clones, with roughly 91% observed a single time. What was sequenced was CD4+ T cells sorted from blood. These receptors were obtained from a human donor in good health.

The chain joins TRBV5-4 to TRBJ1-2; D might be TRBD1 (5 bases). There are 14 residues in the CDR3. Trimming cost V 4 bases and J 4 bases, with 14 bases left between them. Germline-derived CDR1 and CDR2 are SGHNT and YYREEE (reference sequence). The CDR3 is CASSLAGHSYGYTF. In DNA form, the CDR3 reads TGTGCCAGCAGCCTGGCCGGACACAGCTATGGCTACACCTTC.

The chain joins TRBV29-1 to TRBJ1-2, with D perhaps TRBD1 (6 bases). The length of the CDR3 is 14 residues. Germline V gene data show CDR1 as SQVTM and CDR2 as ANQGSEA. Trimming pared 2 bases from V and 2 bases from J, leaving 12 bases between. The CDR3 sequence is CSVELGTGNYGYTF. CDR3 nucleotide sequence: TGCAGCGTTGAATTGGGAACAGGGAACTATGGCTACACCTTC.

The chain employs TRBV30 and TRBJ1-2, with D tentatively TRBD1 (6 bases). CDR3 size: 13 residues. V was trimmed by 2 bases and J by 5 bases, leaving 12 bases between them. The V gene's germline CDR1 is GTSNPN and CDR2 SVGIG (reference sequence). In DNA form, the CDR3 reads TGTGCCTGGAGTATACTCGGACAGTATGGCTACACCTTC. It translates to CAWSILGQYGYTF.

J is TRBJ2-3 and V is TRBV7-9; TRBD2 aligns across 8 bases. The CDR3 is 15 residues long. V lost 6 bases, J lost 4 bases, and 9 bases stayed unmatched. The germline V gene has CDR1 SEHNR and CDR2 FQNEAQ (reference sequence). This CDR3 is CASRAGLAGADTQYF. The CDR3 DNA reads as TGTGCCAGCAGGGCCGGACTAGCTGGCGCAGATACGCAGTATTTT.

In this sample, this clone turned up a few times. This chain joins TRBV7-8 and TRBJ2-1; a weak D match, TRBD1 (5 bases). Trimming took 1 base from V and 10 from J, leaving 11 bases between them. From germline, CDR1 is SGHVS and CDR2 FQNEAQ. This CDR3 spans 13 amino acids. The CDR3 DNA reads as TGTGCCAGCAGCTTAGGGCCAGCAGGGGAGCAGTTCTTC. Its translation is CASSLGPAGEQFF.

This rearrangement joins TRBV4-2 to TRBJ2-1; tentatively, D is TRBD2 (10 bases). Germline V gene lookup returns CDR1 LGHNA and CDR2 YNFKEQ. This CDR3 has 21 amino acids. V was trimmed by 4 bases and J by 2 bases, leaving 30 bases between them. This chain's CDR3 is CASSPRFWGQGTSGAYNEQFF. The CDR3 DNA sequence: TGTGCCAGCAGCCCGCGGTTCTGGGGACAGGGCACTAGCGGGGCCTACAATGAGCAGTTCTTC.